The 22 T cell receptor beta chains below all came from one sample that was sequenced in a study of blood T cell repertoires in COVID-19. Using immunoSEQ multiplex PCR, the repertoire was profiled, and TCRdb retains in-frame clones only, with some absent. This table holds 65,000 to 90,000 clones, about 72% found once. Input material: peripheral blood. The receptors were sampled from a man aged 65 to 79 with active or convalescent COVID-19.

The chain is built from TRBV29-1 and TRBJ2-5, with 8 nucleotides matching TRBD1. This CDR3 has 12 residues. Trimming took 5 bases from V and 5 from J; bases not matched to a gene: 4. Germline V gene data show CDR1 as SQVTM and CDR2 as ANQGSEA. CDR3 sequence reads: CSVSGQAETQYF. The CDR3 coding sequence is TGCAGCGTTTCGGGACAGGCGGAGACCCAGTACTTC. Full variable domain (outside the CDR3, taken from reference TRBV29-1 and TRBJ2-5): SAVISQKPSRDICQRGTSLTIQCQVDSQVTMMFWYRQQPGQSLTLIATANQGSEATYESGFVIDKFPISRPNLTFSTLTVSNMSPEDSSIYLCSVSGQAETQYFGPGTRLLVL.

This rearrangement joins TRBV27 to TRBJ1-5; D unclear. The CDR3 runs 12 residues. Trimming took 7 bases from V and 7 from J, leaving 11 bases between them. The germline V gene encodes CDR1 MNHEY and CDR2 SMNVEV (reference sequence). This CDR3 reads CASKAGGQPQHF. DNA of the CDR3: TGTGCCAGCAAAGCGGGAGGGCAGCCCCAGCATTTT.

CDR3 loop: CASSSEGQGAYNSPLHF. For the CDR3, the DNA is TGTGCCAGCAGTTCTGAGGGACAGGGGGCCTATAATTCACCCCTCCACTTT. V usage is TRBV28 and J usage is TRBJ1-6; TRBD1 agrees at 11 bases. In germline, CDR1 is MDHEN, CDR2 SYDVKM. The CDR3 sequence is 17 residues long. J gave up 2 bases and V 4 bases, and 4 bases lay outside the gene matches.

This clone came up once. The chain is built from TRBV19 and TRBJ1-6; no firm D call. Between the trimmed V and J ends, which lost 4 bases and 5 bases, there was a span of 9 bases. The CDR3 extends over 14 amino acids. The germline gives CDR1 LNHDA, CDR2 SQIVND (reference sequence). The CDR3 DNA reads as TGTGCCAGTAGTACCGAGACTAATAATTCACCCCTCCACTTT. This encodes CASSTETNNSPLHF.

The V gene is TRBV12-3 or TRBV12-4, the J gene TRBJ1-5; D uncertain. Between the trimmed V and J ends, which lost 10 bases and 0 bases, there was a span of 7 bases. The CDR3 is made up of 12 amino acids. DNA of the CDR3: TGTGCCACCGCGTATAGCAATCAGCCCCAGCATTTT. This sequence encodes CATAYSNQPQHF.

The gene calls are TRBV9 and TRBJ1-1; D ambiguous. The germline CDR1 and CDR2 sequences are SGDLS and YYNGEE. This CDR3 region has 16 residues. The V gene lost 4 bases and the J gene lost 0 bases, with 16 bases spanning the gap. For the CDR3, the DNA is TGTGCCAGCAGCCTATCGTGGGAGGTAATGAACACTGAAGCTTTCTTT. It yields the protein CASSLSWEVMNTEAFF.

The gene calls are TRBV28 and TRBJ1-3; TRBD1 might be the D (6 bases). The CDR3 length is 15 residues. Deletions cut 3 bases from V and 4 bases from J, with 13 bases between. Per the germline V gene, CDR1 is MDHEN and CDR2 is SYDVKM. CDR3 DNA sequence: TGTGCCAGCAGTTTGAGCAGGGGTGTCGGAAACACCATATATTTT. Its protein is CASSLSRGVGNTIYF.

The chain employs TRBV2 and TRBJ1-1; 12 positions agree with TRBD1. Looked up from germline, CDR1 is SNHLY and CDR2 is FYNNEI. The CDR3 sequence is 14 residues long. V was pared by 4 bases and J by 6 bases, with 3 bases of the junction left unmatched. This chain's CDR3 is CASSAGTGGSEAFF. CDR3 in DNA: TGTGCCAGCAGTGCTGGGACAGGGGGCTCTGAAGCTTTCTTT. Full variable domain (outside the CDR3, taken from reference TRBV2 and TRBJ1-1): EPEVTQTPSHQVTQMGQEVILRCVPISNHLYFYWYRQILGQKVEFLVSFYNNEISEKSEIFDDQFSVERPDGSNFTLKIRSTKLEDSAMYFCASSAGTGGSEAFFGQGTRLTVV.

The chain recombines TRBV28 with TRBJ1-2; a possible D gene is TRBD1 (5 bases). CDR1 and CDR2 from the germline V gene are MDHEN and SYDVKM. The CDR3 loop spans 13 amino acids. The ends were cut back, 3 bases at V and 3 bases at J, with 8 bases in the middle. The CDR3 is CASSLGQHYGYTF. CDR3 bases: TGTGCCAGCAGTTTGGGGCAGCACTATGGCTACACCTTC.

In its sample, this clone ranks as medium-sized. The V gene is TRBV15, the J gene TRBJ1-5, with 10 bases identical to TRBD1. The CDR3 contains 16 residues. Trimming removed 2 bases from V and 4 bases from J; junction bases left unmatched: 5. Germline loops: CDR1 LNHNV, CDR2 YYDKDF (reference sequence). The chain's CDR3 is CATSRMGQGPNQPQHF. The CDR3 region has the DNA TGTGCCACCAGCAGAATGGGACAGGGGCCGAATCAGCCCCAGCATTTT. The full variable domain, its missing parts supplied by reference TRBV15 and TRBJ1-5, is DAMVIQNPRYQVTQFGKPVTLSCSQTLNHNVMYWYQQKSSQAPKLLFHYYDKDFNNEADTPDNFQSRRPNTSFCFLDIRSPGLGDTAMYLCATSRMGQGPNQPQHFGDGTRLSIL.

V usage is TRBV5-1 and J usage is TRBJ2-3, with D possibly being TRBD2 (5 bases). The V gene's germline CDR1 is SGHRS and CDR2 YFSETQ. Trimming pared 2 bases from V and 0 bases from J, leaving 10 bases between. The CDR3 spans 15 residues. The CDR3 sequence is CASSFAGISTDTQYF. The CDR3 DNA is TGCGCCAGCAGCTTTGCGGGCATTAGCACAGATACGCAGTATTTT.

The rearrangement joins TRBV27 to TRBJ1-5; 10 nucleotides agree with TRBD1. The CDR3 covers 16 residues. V was pared by 5 bases and J by 5 bases, with 9 bases of the junction left unmatched. The V gene's germline CDR1 is MNHEY and CDR2 SMNVEV (reference sequence). CDR3 DNA sequence: TGTGCCAGCAGTCTCTCGGGACAGGGGAGCTATCAGCCCCAGCATTTT. It is translated as CASSLSGQGSYQPQHF.

There are a few counts of this clone. The CDR3 DNA reads TGTGCCAGCAGCTCCGGGGACTATCCTTTCGAGCAGTACTTC. This encodes CASSSGDYPFEQYF. This chain connects TRBV7-2 to TRBJ2-7, with 7 bases that match TRBD2. The CDR3 extends over 14 amino acids. Trimming cost V 4 bases and J 6 bases; bases outside gene matches: 9. Germline CDR1 is SGHTA and CDR2 is FQGNSA.

This chain links TRBV24-1 with TRBJ2-7, with a weak D call TRBD1 (6 bases). This CDR3 is built from 12 residues. Germline CDR1 reads KGHDR; CDR2 reads SFDVKD. V lost 7 bases and J lost 3, with 9 bases in between. The CDR3 spells CATSRDNYEQYF. For the CDR3, the DNA is TGTGCCACCAGCAGGGACAACTACGAGCAGTACTTC.

This clone was counted only a few times. The CDR3 is CAWSRDYGYTF. In DNA form, the CDR3 reads TGTGCCTGGAGTCGGGATTATGGCTACACCTTC. This chain links TRBV30 with TRBJ1-2, with no clear D. The CDR3 contains 11 residues. V was shortened by 2 bases and J by 5 bases, with 6 bases between the two germline ends. Germline CDR1 and CDR2: GTSNPN and SVGIG (reference sequence). The variable domain in full, completed from reference TRBV30 and TRBJ1-2, reads SQTIHQWPATLVQPVGSPLSLECTVEGTSNPNLYWYRQAAGRGLQLLFYSVGIGQISSEVPQNLSASRPQDRQFILSSKKLLLSDSGFYLCAWSRDYGYTFGSGTRLTVV.

Only a few counts were recorded for this clone. The CDR3 DNA sequence: TGTGCCAGTTCAGGACAGGGCACTGAAGCTTTCTTT. This gives the protein CASSGQGTEAFF. The V call is TRBV19, the J call TRBJ1-1; 8 bases match TRBD1. CDR3 length equals 12 residues. With V trimmed by 8 bases and J by 4 bases, 3 bases remained unmatched. CDR1 is LNHDA and CDR2 is SQIVND in the germline V gene (reference sequence).

This sequence joins TRBV7-8 and TRBJ2-6, with 9 bases that match TRBD1. The germline CDR1 and CDR2 sequences are SGHVS and FQNEAQ. CDR3 size: 16 residues. The V segment lost 2 bases and the J segment 9 bases; nucleotides outside the gene matches: 8. CDR3 sequence reads: CASSLLGDRAVNVLTF. The CDR3, as DNA: TGTGCCAGCAGCTTATTGGGGGACAGGGCGGTCAACGTCCTGACTTTC.

The chain carries TRBV18 and TRBJ1-6; the D gene is possibly TRBD1 (6 bases). The CDR3 totals 15 residues. Germline V gene data show CDR1 as KGHSH and CDR2 as LQKENI. Between the trimmed V and J ends, which lost 3 bases and 7 bases, there was a span of 13 bases. The CDR3 DNA follows: TGTGCCAGCTCACCCTCGGGACACCTCAATTCACCCCTCCACTTT. This translates into CASSPSGHLNSPLHF. The variable domain in full, with the rest retrieved from reference TRBV18 and TRBJ1-6, is NAGVMQNPRHLVRRRGQEARLRCSPMKGHSHVYWYRQLPEEGLKFMVYLQKENIIDESGMPKERFSAEFPKEGPSILRIQQVVRGDSAAYFCASSPSGHLNSPLHFGNGTRLTVT.

The rearrangement joins TRBV6-5 to TRBJ1-2; 8 bases are a match to TRBD1. Looked up from germline, CDR1 is MNHEY and CDR2 is SVGAGI. The ends lost 6 bases at V and 12 bases at J; junction bases unmatched: 15. The CDR3 loop spans 14 amino acids. The CDR3 bases are TGTGCCAGCAGAGGAAGAGCCGGGACAGGTGCAGACACCTTC. Protein: CASRGRAGTGADTF.

The chain is built from TRBV7-6 and TRBJ1-6; TRBD1 is a possible D gene (6 bases). This CDR3 has 16 residues. Trimming stripped 1 base from V and 9 bases from J, with 16 bases between. Germline V gene lookup returns CDR1 SGHVS and CDR2 FNYEAQ. The CDR3 is CASSLEPTGLLSPLHF. The DNA of the CDR3 is TGTGCCAGCAGCTTAGAACCTACAGGGTTGCTTTCACCCCTCCACTTT.

J is TRBJ2-7 and V is TRBV5-4; D might be TRBD1 (5 bases). The CDR3 contains 15 residues. The germline V and J ends were trimmed by 0 bases and 2 bases, with 12 bases remaining between them. CDR1 SGHNT and CDR2 YYREEE come from the germline V gene (reference sequence). CDR3 protein: CASSLGRGLAYEQYF. The CDR3 nucleotides are TGTGCCAGCAGCTTGGGAAGGGGATTGGCCTACGAGCAGTACTTC.

This clone appeared a few times. The CDR3 DNA is TGTGCCAGTAGTGACAGGATAGGCACTGAAGCTTTCTTT. Its translation: CASSDRIGTEAFF. The chain carries TRBV19 and TRBJ1-1; TRBD1 might be the D (6 bases). Germline CDR1 is LNHDA and CDR2 is SQIVND (reference sequence). This CDR3 has 13 residues. V lost 5 bases and J lost 4, with 11 bases in between. Full variable domain (outside the CDR3, taken from reference TRBV19 and TRBJ1-1): DGGITQSPKYLFRKEGQNVTLSCEQNLNHDAMYWYRQDPGQGLRLIYYSQIVNDFQKGDIAEGYSVSREKKESFPLTVTSAQKNPTAFYLCASSDRIGTEAFFGQGTRLTVV.